The source of this T cell receptor (beta chain) is a study of blood T cells in healthy people across ages. The sample holds a few counts of this clonotype. V lost 4 bases, J lost 6 bases, and 9 bases stayed unmatched. Germline CDR1 reads DFQATT; CDR2 reads SNEGSKA (reference sequence). This CDR3 has 14 residues. The second PCR ran roughly 7 to 12 cycles with a sample-barcoded 5' primer and J-beta primers. TCRdb reprocessed the 5' RACE reads via MiXCR and lists one record per CDR3 protein. The repertoire holds about 570,000 distinct CDR3 sequences, with about 29% as singletons. The same data also contributed to another study, on T cells of mothers and their children. That work states: Researchers put all of the extracted RNA into cDNA synthesis, using approximately 1.5 ug per 15 ul. Mothers gave over 8 million TCR beta CDR3 reads each, and children 2.5 million to 3.5 million each.

The J gene is TRBJ1-1, the V gene TRBV20-1; 9 bases map to TRBD1. The sequence was obtained from a boy younger than 10 in good health. Sequencing was performed on blood. CDR3 in amino acids: CSATLDRGWAEAFF. The CDR3 bases are TGCAGTGCTACCCTGGACAGGGGATGGGCTGAAGCTTTCTTT.